Listed below are T cell receptor beta chains from one sample, sequenced in a study of shared clonotypes between healthy human individuals. This table comes from immunoSEQ multiplex PCR, and its TCRdb copy is limited to in-frame clones, with some not included. Altogether about 1 million clones are present, about 80% being singletons, with the ten largest covering roughly 1.4%. Sequencing was performed on memory CD4+ T cells sorted from blood. All receptors come from a man in his late teens or twenties in good health. CDR3s include the opening cysteine and the closing phenylalanine or tryptophan. The D gene is left open where the match is weak. Rows may omit the clone size; those that give it use once, few, many or a size class.

TRBD1	TRBJ1-6	TRBV11-1	.	CASSLRPPARGLQSPLHF	TGTGCCAGCAGCTTGAGACCCCCGGCGAGGGGGCTCCAATCACCCCTCCACTTT
TRBD1	TRBJ1-6	TRBV30	.	CAWSAARGDNSPLHF	TGTGCCTGGAGTGCGGCCAGGGGGGATAATTCACCCCTCCACTTT
TRBD1	TRBJ2-1	TRBV18	.	CASSPDRGGYNEQFF	TGTGCCAGCTCCCCGGACAGGGGCGGCTACAATGAGCAGTTCTTC
TRBD1	TRBJ1-1	TRBV5-1	.	CASSFDRGYAEAFF	TGCGCCAGCAGCTTCGACAGGGGGTACGCTGAAGCTTTCTTT
.	TRBJ1-3	TRBV28	.	CASSLEAASSGNTIYF	TGTGCCAGCAGTTTAGAAGCGGCTAGCTCTGGAAACACCATATATTTT
.	TRBJ2-3	TRBV13	.	CASSISRASTDTQYF	TGTGCCAGCAGCATCTCTAGGGCTAGCACAGATACGCAGTATTTT
.	TRBJ2-3	TRBV5-1	.	CASYRGGVTDTQYF	TGCGCCAGCTACAGGGGCGGGGTAACAGATACGCAGTATTTT
.	TRBJ1-5	TRBV7-2	.	CASSGGVSLPQHF	TGTGCCAGCAGCGGAGGGGTTAGCCTTCCCCAGCATTTT
.	TRBJ1-4	TRBV6-1	once	CASSENGAATNEKLFF	TGTGCCAGCAGTGAAAACGGGGCTGCAACTAATGAAAAACTGTTTTTT
.	TRBJ2-5	TRBV18	.	CASSPPTGGETQYF	TGTGCCAGCTCACCTCCGACAGGAGGAGAGACCCAGTACTTC
.	TRBJ1-4	TRBV7-9	.	CASSFGETNEKLFF	TGTGCCAGCAGCTTCGGTGAGACTAATGAAAAACTGTTTTTT
.	TRBJ2-3	TRBV7-9	.	CASSLGGSPDTQYF	TGTGCCAGCAGCTTAGGCGGCTCCCCAGATACGCAGTATTTT
.	TRBJ1-6	TRBV10-3	.	CAISELRTVNSPLHF	TGTGCCATCAGTGAGCTACGGACAGTTAATTCACCCCTCCACTTT
.	TRBJ2-7	TRBV7-9	.	CASSRENRYRVSF	TGTGCCAGCAGCCGGGAGAACAGATACAGGGTTTCCTTC
TRBD1	TRBJ1-3	TRBV6-5	.	CASKRDSHSGNTIYF	TGTGCCAGCAAAAGGGACAGCCACTCTGGAAACACCATATATTTT
.	TRBJ1-1	TRBV28	few	CASSLPAQNTEAFF	TGTGCCAGCAGTTTACCGGCGCAGAACACTGAAGCTTTCTTT
.	TRBJ1-1	TRBV29-1	.	CSVAISDGAEAFF	TGCAGCGTTGCCATTTCGGACGGCGCTGAAGCTTTCTTT
TRBD1	TRBJ2-5	TRBV10-3	few	CATGQGQYSETQYF	TGTGCCACCGGACAGGGACAGTATTCAGAGACCCAGTACTTC
TRBD1	TRBJ2-1	TRBV30	.	CAWVRDRGIDEQFF	TGTGCCTGGGTTCGGGACAGGGGCATCGATGAGCAGTTCTTC
.	TRBJ1-1	TRBV5-1	.	CASSLPQANTEAFF	TGCGCCAGCAGCTTACCCCAGGCAAACACTGAAGCTTTCTTT
TRBD1	TRBJ1-1	TRBV2	.	CASTGQGTEAFF	TGTGCCAGCACCGGACAGGGGACTGAAGCTTTCTTT
.	TRBJ1-1	TRBV6-5	few	CASSRGRGTEAFF	TGTGCCAGCAGTCGCGGGAGGGGCACTGAAGCTTTCTTT
TRBD1	TRBJ1-2	TRBV18	.	CASSADRVDYTF	TGTGCCAGCTCAGCAGACAGGGTCGACTACACCTTC
TRBD1	TRBJ1-6	TRBV19	.	CASSIGGQSASNSPLHF	TGTGCCAGTAGTATTGGGGGACAGTCAGCCTCGAATTCACCCCTCCACTTT
TRBD1	TRBJ2-4	TRBV6-5	once	CASSSKDRVKNIQYF	TGTGCCAGCAGTAGCAAAGACAGGGTGAAAAACATTCAGTACTTC
TRBD2	TRBJ2-5	TRBV18	.	CASSPPRGYQETQYF	TGTGCCAGCTCACCACCGCGGGGGTACCAAGAGACCCAGTACTTC
TRBD2	TRBJ2-3	TRBV6-5	.	CASSSPAGGRTDTQYF	TGTGCCAGCAGTTCACCAGCGGGGGGGCGAACAGATACGCAGTATTTT
TRBD2	TRBJ2-1	TRBV4-1	few	CASSQVGGRAGGSYNEQFF	TGCGCCAGCAGCCAAGTGGGGGGGAGAGCGGGAGGCTCCTACAATGAGCAGTTCTTC
.	TRBJ2-7	TRBV5-4	.	CASSLDVNEQYF	TGTGCCAGCAGCTTGGATGTAAACGAGCAGTACTTC
TRBD2	TRBJ2-1	TRBV6-6	.	CASSDPSGAQYEQFF	TGTGCCAGCAGCGATCCTAGCGGGGCGCAGTATGAGCAGTTCTTC
TRBD2	TRBJ2-5	TRBV7-9	.	CASSFASHSGGALETQYF	TGTGCCAGCAGCTTCGCATCTCACAGCGGGGGGGCCCTGGAGACCCAGTACTTC
.	TRBJ1-6	TRBV5-1	once	CASRLQLGKDSPLHF	TGCGCCAGCAGATTACAACTGGGTAAAGATTCACCCCTCCACTTT
TRBD2	TRBJ2-3	TRBV7-9	once	CASSLQLAGSTDTQYF	TGTGCCAGCAGCTTACAACTAGCGGGAAGCACAGATACGCAGTATTTT
.	TRBJ1-5	TRBV6-4	.	CASSESGNSNQPQHF	TGTGCCAGCAGTGAGTCGGGGAATAGCAATCAGCCCCAGCATTTT
TRBD1	TRBJ2-5	TRBV5-6	.	CASSSGTGKSETQYF	TGTGCCAGCAGCTCCGGGACAGGGAAAAGTGAGACCCAGTACTTC
TRBD1	TRBJ1-1	TRBV6-5	.	CASSNRQGRRAFF	TGTGCCAGCAGTAACCGACAGGGAAGGAGGGCTTTCTTT
.	TRBJ2-3	TRBV5-1	.	CASSRTGQTSTDTQYF	TGCGCCAGCAGCCGCACCGGACAGACCAGCACAGATACGCAGTATTTT
TRBD2	TRBJ2-7	TRBV6-5	.	CASSYLSTSGKNEQYF	TGTGCCAGCAGTTACCTCTCGACTAGCGGGAAGAACGAGCAGTACTTC